This note documents a single T cell receptor beta chain sequence. Its antigen is not yet known. No qualities accompany the bases; no much larger clone lies one base away. The cohort consisted of hundreds of healthy bone marrow donors. At the time of sampling, all cohort members were nominally healthy, though unrecorded immune exposures were likely present. The donor was CMV seropositive and was included in the group of some 290 seropositive cohort members. Every donor gave a peripheral blood sample, and the peripheral blood mononuclear cells from that sample were used for TCR beta sequencing. Genomic DNA extraction from the blood cell samples was performed with the Qiagen DNeasy Blood Extraction Kit. The data were taken from a study of cytomegalovirus exposure and HLA in healthy donors (dated by TCRdb to 2016 to 2017). With respect to the entire study: According to an earlier analysis of 587 of the donors, 150 million to 200 million T cells yielded approximately 120 million unique TCR beta sequences and roughly 280 Gb of sequence data. An early release covering approximately 600 HLA-typed donors comprised about 300 gigabases of sequencing data and tens of millions of unique TCR sequences. Of the roughly 400 genotyped donors, 65% to 90% were placed in the genetic ancestry cluster associated with self-reported Caucasian donors. The study aimed to test whether cataloging public T cell receptors could reveal signatures of past pathogen exposure. The T cell repertoires of 550 to 850 subjects were profiled by immunosequencing and related to cytomegalovirus serostatus. Along with the approximately 670-subject first cohort, a separate validation cohort of roughly 110 different subjects was used. To predict cytomegalovirus infection status, the study brought together high-throughput TCR immunosequencing, statistical association of individual TCRs with disease status, and machine learning. A later analysis re-analyzed previously published TCR beta repertoires from roughly 600 donors and added high-resolution HLA genotyping to study TCR occurrence patterns. Rather than using new phenotypic data, the later analysis identified candidate immune exposures from TCR beta sequences and from how often those sequences occurred across donors. An earlier analysis of around 580 of the donors used high-throughput TCR beta sequencing to judge whether each TCR beta V gene segment behaved as functional or pseudogenic. Donor age, sex, ethnicity and CMV serostatus were compiled alongside the repertoire data. A later genetic analysis took genome-wide SNP genotypes for about 55% of the roughly 670 donors and used that subset as a discovery cohort. All discovery cohort repertoires had been generated on a single sequencing platform. Both class I and class II loci were covered by HLA typing, at four-digit resolution. Typing coverage differed by locus: A, B, C, DRB1 and DQB1 were typed in roughly 620-640 donors, DQA1 in 500 to 550, DPA1 in 606, and DPB1 in about 450. Because of strong linkage in the cohort, five DR-DQ haplotypes were treated as single units for association and clustering. Among a few hundred genotyped donors of the cohort, an average of approximately 240,000 unique TCR beta nucleotide sequences were sequenced per donor, around 20% of them non-productive. Overall study outcomes, separate from this receptor: An association between a missense DCLRE1C variant and V-gene and J-gene trimming of TCR beta chains was found in a later genetic analysis and replicated in an independent cohort. Linkage disequilibrium might explain the correlated functional status among segregating V segments, but an unknown experimental factor could not be ruled out. It was suggested by the authors that the approach could potentially be generalized to other disease states and immunological phenotypes. Only TCR beta chains were sequenced in this cohort, and the absence of alpha or paired-chain data limited detectable features. Immune exposure information for the cohort was limited to CMV serostatus. Because HLA typing was missing for some donors at each locus, association tests included only the typed subset. In a later analysis, TCR association rates were found to vary across HLA loci, with the most associated TCRs seen for DRB1 alleles and the fewest for HLA-C alleles. A few of the identified cytomegalovirus-associated TCR beta chains were confirmed in vitro to be specific for cytomegalovirus antigens. Assigning TCR associations to individual alleles was difficult when HLA alleles, especially DR and DQ, strongly co-occurred. Roughly uniform sequencing depth across donors was assumed in presence/absence analyses, although this assumption may not hold. In the study, approximately 160 TCR beta chains were listed as associated with cytomegalovirus. According to a later analysis, parvovirus B19, influenza, CMV and Epstein-Barr virus appeared linked to several top co-occurrence clusters. Broadly in line with IMGT annotations, most TCR beta V segments showed up in productive rearrangements about 87% or about 30% of the time in an earlier analysis of approximately 640 of the donors. Most CMV-associated TCR beta chains appeared to be HLA-restricted in a later analysis, and the HLA associations seemed to be driven largely by CMV exposure. In a later analysis, HLA-associated TCR beta chains showed more clonal expansion and lower generation probabilities than non-associated chains that were equally common. A cluster of highly shared sequence variants was judged likely to represent a technical artifact of the sequencing pipeline. A further reported finding was that TCR beta sequences accurately predicted the HLA-A and HLA-B alleles for most subjects in the first cohort. Because counts were too low, seventeen rarely observed V segments, including chromosome 9 orphons, were excluded from the earlier analysis of some 540 of the donors. The classifier was reported to diagnose cytomegalovirus status with high specificity and sensitivity in both the original and validation cohorts. Most TCR sequences were seen in very few donors, while some public TCRs were found in many individuals. According to a later genetic analysis, donors in an Asian-associated ancestry cluster had fewer N-insertions in productive TCRs than the approximately 670-donor mean. The 87-base-pair reads could not distinguish some IMGT-functional V segments, including TRBV6-2 and TRBV6-3, so those segments were excluded. A later analysis associated 15,000 to 20,000 TCR beta sequences with specific HLA alleles at a false discovery rate of 0.05.

The CDR3 spans 15 residues, from the cysteine through the phenylalanine. CDR3 DNA is the only sequence kept; it has 45 bases, read in frame from the first base. CDR1 and CDR2 are read off the germline V gene as LGHNA and YNFKEQ. Trimming removed 0 bases from V and 3 bases from J, leaving 11 bases between the germline ends. Library creation used the immunoSEQ multiplex PCR assay. The multiplex PCR relied on a mix of 60 forward primers for TCR Vbeta segments and 13 reverse primers for TCR Jbeta segments. The CDR3 region of rearranged TCR beta genes was amplified from genomic DNA with a multiplex PCR assay. On the Illumina HiSeq System, the amplified TCR beta libraries were sequenced as 87-base-pair reads. For the original study's pipeline: A later analysis counted approximately 74 million unique TCR beta chains across the 666 repertoires, and around 9.9 million of these chains were shared by at least two donors. To remove PCR and sequencing errors, raw reads were error-corrected and collapsed into unique sequences using a nearest-neighbor algorithm that merged closely related sequences. To assign V, D and J gene segments, CDR3 sequences were aligned to IMGT reference sequences. For a sequence to be retained, at least a six-nucleotide match to both a V gene segment and a J gene segment was required. A rearrangement was called productive if the CDR3 had no stop codons and remained in frame with V and J, and every other rearrangement was called non-productive. Following IMGT convention, CDR3 was defined as the stretch from the second conserved V-encoded cysteine to the conserved J-encoded phenylalanine. The earlier analysis of about 610 of the donors excluded sequences that lacked an unambiguous match to a single V gene segment. In an earlier analysis of several hundred of the donors, a V segment was called functional when productive rearrangements were above 56.7%, and segregating when the standard deviation between donors exceeded 5%. To diagnose cytomegalovirus status from the catalog of TCR beta chain sequences, a statistical classification framework was built. In a later analysis, V and J genes were assigned by comparing TCR nucleotide sequences against IMGT/GENE-DB human TR gene sequences. In a later analysis, CDR3 sequences and most-parsimonious VDJ recombination scenarios were assigned using the TCRdist pipeline. A later analysis defined each TCR beta chain by its CDR3 amino acid sequence plus V-gene family, and excluded reads lacking a unique V-gene family. To address suspected cross-contamination and a sequencing artifact, a later analysis removed a few hundred highly shared, low-generation-probability nucleotide sequences. In a later analysis, a clonal expansion index was calculated for each public chain from normalized within-repertoire ranks of inferred template counts. A later analysis computed generation probabilities with a VDJ recombination model fitted to out-of-frame rearrangements, and checked the results against IGoR. Hypergeometric tests were used in a later analysis to score TCR-TCR, TCR-HLA and TCR-CMV co-occurrence, with a repertoire-size bias correction applied to the TCR pairs. False discovery rates were estimated in a later analysis by permuting HLA or CMV assignments 20 times. A later analysis grouped co-occurring TCRs with DBSCAN, adding TCRdist sequence similarity when clustering within HLA-allele-positive subsets. For co-occurrence clustering, repertoires with fewer than 30,000 or more than 120,000 public chains were excluded, along with several repertoires with anomalous nucleotide sharing. The table was pulled from immuneACCESS by TCRdb, which kept in-frame rearrangements only. Such tables lose some clones; where checked, under half of the loss comes from unresolved V genes, and the rest has no known cause. V and J calls and clone size follow that table, whereas D and trimming were derived from the DNA. The sample data list about 190,000 clones, and 70% to 85% of these were observed just once. Around 3.7% of the sample comes from the top ten.

This sequence uses TRBV4-2 and TRBJ2-5, with a tentative D gene TRBD2 over 6 matching bases. The TCR was taken from a middle-aged man in good health and CMV-seropositive. Sequencing was done on a sample of PBMCs. This receptor carries the CDR3 CASSQDWTTEETQYF. In nucleotide form, the sequence is TGTGCCAGCAGCCAAGATTGGACTACCGAAGAGACCCAGTACTTC.